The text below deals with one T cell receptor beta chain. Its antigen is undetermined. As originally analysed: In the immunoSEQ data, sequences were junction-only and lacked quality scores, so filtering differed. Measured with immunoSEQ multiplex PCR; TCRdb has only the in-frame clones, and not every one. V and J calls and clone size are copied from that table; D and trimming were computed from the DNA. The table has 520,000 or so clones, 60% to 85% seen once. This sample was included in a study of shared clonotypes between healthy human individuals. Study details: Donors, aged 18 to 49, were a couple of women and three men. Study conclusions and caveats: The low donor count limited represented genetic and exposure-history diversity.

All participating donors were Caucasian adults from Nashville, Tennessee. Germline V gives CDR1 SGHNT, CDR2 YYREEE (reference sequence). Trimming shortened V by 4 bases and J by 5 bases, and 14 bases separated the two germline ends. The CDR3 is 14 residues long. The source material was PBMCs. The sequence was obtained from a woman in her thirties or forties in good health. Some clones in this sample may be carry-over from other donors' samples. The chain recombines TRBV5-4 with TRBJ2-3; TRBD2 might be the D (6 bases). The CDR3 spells CASSQGLGGDTQYF. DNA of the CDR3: TGTGCCAGCAGCCAGGGACTGGGTGGAGATACGCAGTATTTT. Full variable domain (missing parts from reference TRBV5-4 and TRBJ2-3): ETGVTQSPTHLIKTRGQQVTLRCSSQSGHNTVSWYQQALGQGPQFIFQYYREEENGRGNFPPRFSGLQFPNYSSELNVNALELDDSALYLCASSQGLGGDTQYFGPGTRLTVL.